The entry below gives a single TCR beta chain sequence along with its context. Time point here: patch test 3, about 24 weeks after DPC sensitization. Treatment: therapeutic diphenylcyclopropenone sensitization with weekly scalp DPC. This sample was included in a study of human T cells and chemical hapten exposure. MiXCR, run by TCRdb on the RACE reads, gives a single entry per CDR3 protein. Of around 200,000 distinct CDR3 sequences in the sample, approximately 24% were seen once. The CDR3 loop spans 14 amino acids. CDR1 and CDR2 from the germline V gene are SGHTA and FQGNSA. V was cut by 5 bases and J by 5 bases, with 13 bases left in between.

The chain uses TRBV7-2 and TRBJ2-1; tentative D call: TRBD1 (7 bases). This TCR came from a woman in her 40s with alopecia areata. Some clones in this sample may be carry-over from other donors' samples. Source: whole blood, taken in connection with sensitization to the hapten diphenylcyclopropenone (DPC). The CDR3 DNA is TGTGCCAGCAGCCCAGGGGGGATAAACAATGAGCAGTTCTTC. It codes for CASSPGGINNEQFF.